These 20 T cell receptor gamma chains were all obtained from the same sample, sequenced in a study of gamma delta lymphoproliferative disorders and STAT genes. Sequencing used genomic DNA taken from PBMCs of patients and controls. TCRdb reprocessed the multiplex PCR reads through CATT. Counted here are almost 2,000 gamma-chain clones, 7% to 8.5% occurring once; the ten biggest clones make up about 66%. The sample comprised blood. These TCRs come from a human donor with gamma-delta T-cell large granular lymphocyte leukemia.

This clone was found once. The DNA is omitted, as the CDR3 cannot be located on it reliably, and the CDR3 follows TCRdb's listing. Called V gene: TRGV11; the J gene was not called. TRGV11 is designated an ORF whose function remains uncertain. A total of 19 residues make up the CDR3, ends included. The CDR3 protein is CACWIRHVIRNSLAVEQHF.

By share, this clone ranks as medium-sized. V gene TRGV3 combines with J gene TRGJ1 or TRGJ2. No J segment appears in TCRdb, so it was assigned here by matching the sequence to germline. With V trimmed by 12 bases and J by 9 bases, 11 bases remained unmatched. Germline values: CDR1 VTNTFY, CDR2 YDVSTARD (reference sequence). The CDR3 is made up of 10 amino acids. CDR3 nucleotide sequence: TGTGCCGCCGACAAGCTTAAGAAACTCTTT. Residues: CAADKLKKLF.

This clone is judged medium-sized (0.01 to 0.1%). V and J are TRGV3 and TRGJ1 or TRGJ2. TCRdb does not report a J gene; here it was assigned by matching the DNA to germline references. Trimming took 0 bases from V and 6 from J; bases not matched to a gene: 2. The CDR3 is 12 residues long. In germline, CDR1 is VTNTFY, CDR2 YDVSTARD (reference sequence). The CDR3 here is CATWDRGYKKLF. CDR3 sequence (DNA): TGTGCCACCTGGGACAGGGGTTATAAGAAACTCTTT.

This clone is labeled medium-sized. This chain connects TRGV2 to TRGJP1. No J segment appears in TCRdb, so it was assigned here by matching the sequence to germline. The germline V gene encodes CDR1 EGSNGY and CDR2 YDSYNSKV. The CDR3 consists of 13 residues. The V gene end was trimmed by 0 bases and the J gene end by 5 bases; junction bases not matched to a gene: 0. CDR3: CATWDGTGWFKIF. CDR3 bases: TGTGCCACCTGGGACGGGACTGGTTGGTTCAAGATATTT.

This clone was counted ten times or more. This chain uses TRGV2 with TRGJ1 or TRGJ2. TCRdb carries no J gene annotation; the J gene was assigned here by matching the DNA with germline. The CDR3 spans 14 residues. CDR1 EGSNGY and CDR2 YDSYNSKV come from the germline V gene. V was pared by 0 bases and J by 5 bases, with 7 bases of the junction left unmatched. CDR3 DNA sequence: TGTGCCACCTGGGACGGGCTCGAAGATTATAAGAAACTCTTT. Encoded protein: CATWDGLEDYKKLF.

By share, this clone ranks as medium-sized. The chain recombines TRGV2 with TRGJ1 or TRGJ2. The J gene is not listed in TCRdb, so it was assigned here from a DNA match to germline. Germline V gene data show CDR1 as EGSNGY and CDR2 as YDSYNSKV. This CDR3 region has 13 residues. V lost 0 bases, J lost 6 bases, and 5 bases stayed unmatched. CDR3 sequence reads: CATWDGRSYKKLF. CDR3 coding DNA: TGTGCCACCTGGGACGGGCGGAGTTATAAGAAACTCTTT.

Within the sample, this clone is medium-sized. V is TRGV2 and J is TRGJ1 or TRGJ2. No J gene is reported in TCRdb; it was inferred here by comparing the DNA with germline. The CDR3 contains 12 residues. Germline CDR1 and CDR2: EGSNGY and YDSYNSKV. With V trimmed by 0 bases and J by 10 bases, 6 bases remained unmatched. CDR3 region: CATWDGPPKKLF. In nucleotides, the CDR3 is TGTGCCACCTGGGACGGGCCTCCGAAGAAACTCTTT.

This clone has just a few counts. The chain couples TRGV9 to TRGJ1 or TRGJ2. Since TCRdb gives no J gene, matching the DNA to germline was used here to assign it. Trimming at V came to 7 bases and at J to 12 bases, leaving 9 bases not matched to a gene. Germline loops: CDR1 GITISATS, CDR2 ISYDGTV (reference sequence). CDR3 length: 10 amino acids. This CDR3 reads CALCCARKLF. The CDR3 DNA reads TGTGCCTTGTGTTGCGCTAGGAAACTCTTT.

Within the sample, this clone is medium-sized. The chain joins TRGV2 to TRGJP1. No J gene is reported in TCRdb; it was inferred here by comparing the DNA with germline. This CDR3 contains 14 residues. In germline, CDR1 is EGSNGY, CDR2 YDSYNSKV. The V and J ends lost 4 bases and 5 bases, in that order; junction bases with no gene match: 7. The CDR3 loop is CATWERGTGWFKIF. The DNA of the CDR3 is TGTGCCACCTGGGAGAGGGGGACTGGTTGGTTCAAGATATTT.

Details on this clone: The protein given by TCRdb reflects a much larger clone and differs at residue 12 from this DNA's translation, likely from a read error; the protein shown is the DNA's translation. The chain has TRGV9 and TRGJP. Germline matching of the DNA provided the J gene here, since TCRdb leaves it blank. The CDR3 has 15 amino acids. Germline CDR1 is GITISATS and CDR2 is ISYDGTV (reference sequence). The CDR3 reads CALWEGVMGKKSKVF. The CDR3 nucleotides read TGTGCCTTGTGGGAGGGTGTTATGGGCAAAAAAAGCAAGGTATTT.

This clone is large. This CDR3 is CATWDTTGWFKIF. The CDR3 DNA reads as TGTGCCACCTGGGATACCACTGGTTGGTTCAAGATATTT. J is TRGJP1 and V is TRGV8. TCRdb leaves out the J gene; it was filled in here by matching the DNA to germline. The CDR3 consists of 13 residues. V shed 2 bases and J 3 bases; nucleotides not matched to a gene: 0. Germline V gene lookup returns CDR1 VENAVY and CDR2 YDSYNSRV.

Relative to its sample, this clone is medium-sized. CDR3 DNA sequence: TGTGCCACCTGGGACGGGCGTAGCACTGGTTGGTTCAAGATATTT. Its translation: CATWDGRSTGWFKIF. This chain connects TRGV2 to TRGJP1. TCRdb leaves out the J gene; it was filled in here by matching the DNA to germline. Germline trimming cut 0 bases from V and 4 bases from J; bases unmatched to any gene: 5. The germline gives CDR1 EGSNGY, CDR2 YDSYNSKV. This CDR3 spans 15 amino acids.

The table lists this clone with a few counts. The V gene is TRGV9, the J gene TRGJ1 or TRGJ2. Since TCRdb gives no J gene, matching the DNA to germline was used here to assign it. Germline CDR1 is GITISATS and CDR2 is ISYDGTV (reference sequence). This CDR3 spans 14 amino acids. V lost 0 bases, J lost 0 bases, and 2 bases stayed unmatched. The CDR3 here is CALWEVLNYYKKLF. CDR3 nucleotide sequence: TGTGCCTTGTGGGAGGTGCTGAATTATTATAAGAAACTCTTT.

By share, this clone counts as medium-sized. No call exists for the J gene, whereas the V gene is TRGV11. TRGV11 is marked as an open reading frame, function uncertain. There are 9 residues in the CDR3. The CDR3: CACWIRQVF. The CDR3 DNA is TGTGCCTGCTGGATTAGGCAAGTCTTT.

By share, this clone counts as medium-sized. This CDR3 is CATWDGSNYYKKLF. The DNA of the CDR3 is TGTGCCACCTGGGACGGTTCGAATTATTATAAGAAACTCTTT. The gene calls are TRGV2 and TRGJ1 or TRGJ2. Since TCRdb gives no J gene, matching the DNA to germline was used here to assign it. Germline CDR1 reads EGSNGY; CDR2 reads YDSYNSKV. Losses at the gene ends were 1 base for V and 0 bases for J; bases not matched to a gene: 3. The CDR3 totals 14 residues.

In the case of this clone: A read error may produce the germline difference seen at one junction end. The chain is built from TRGV10 and TRGJ1 or TRGJ2. The J gene is not listed in TCRdb, so it was assigned here from a DNA match to germline. TRGV10 is noted as an ORF with a role that remains uncertain. CDR3 size: 9 residues. CDR3 sequence (DNA): TGCGCGGGATATCATAAGAAACTCTTT. As protein: CAGYHKKLF.

The sample holds a few counts of this clone. The rearrangement uses TRGV1 and TRGJ1 or TRGJ2. Assignment of the J gene here rests on matching the DNA to germline, because TCRdb gives none. TRGV1 is given ORF status, its function remaining uncertain. CDR3 length: 15 residues. The ends lost 0 bases at V and 10 bases at J; junction bases unmatched: 15. CDR3 in DNA: TGTGCCACCTGGGACAGGCGGGGGTGGGGAGACAAGAAACTCTTT. As protein: CATWDRRGWGDKKLF.

By sample fraction, this clone is medium-sized (0.01 to 0.1%). The rearrangement uses TRGV9 and TRGJ1 or TRGJ2. Because TCRdb records no J gene, it was assigned here through a match of the DNA to germline. J gave up 0 bases and V 2 bases, and 4 bases lay outside the gene matches. CDR1 and CDR2 (germline): GITISATS, ISYDGTV (reference sequence). This CDR3 has 14 residues. This chain's CDR3 is CALWEAPNYYKKLF. In nucleotides, the CDR3 is TGTGCCTTGTGGGAGGCCCCGAATTATTATAAGAAACTCTTT.

The chain employs TRGV2 and TRGJP1. The J gene comes from matching the DNA to germline here; TCRdb lacks it. Per germline, CDR1 EGSNGY and CDR2 YDSYNSKV. There are 14 residues in the CDR3. The V and J ends lost 3 bases and 7 bases, in that order; junction bases with no gene match: 8. CDR3: CATWDRAHGWFKIF. The CDR3, as DNA: TGTGCCACCTGGGACCGCGCCCATGGTTGGTTCAAGATATTT.

In its sample, this clone is medium-sized. V usage is TRGV11 and J usage is TRGJ1 or TRGJ2. TCRdb is silent on the J gene; assignment here came from matching the DNA to germline. TRGV11 is flagged as an ORF with uncertain function. The CDR3 runs 13 residues. The V and J ends lost 8 bases and 11 bases, in that order; junction bases with no gene match: 15. CDR3 protein: CACWSTMGNEKLF. The CDR3 nucleotides are TGTGCCTGCTGGAGCACGATGGGTAATGAGAAACTCTTT.